The clone carrying this TCR beta chain was counted a single time. Antigen: not known. At one boundary the junction diverges from the germline segment, which might be a read error. Germline DNA was extracted too, while blood RNA derived from unsorted whole blood. This record belongs to a study of tumor-infiltrating lymphocytes in primary liver carcinoma. Study context: There were roughly 3.5 to 7.13 million productive TCRbeta reads per sample, a yield similar across tissue types. Study results and limitations: The study found a significantly higher top-250-clone fraction in tumors than in blood (p = 0.039).

The CDR3 is 14 amino acids. Germline-derived CDR1 and CDR2 are PRHDT and FYEKMQ (reference sequence). A constant-region primer served to make TCR beta cDNA from about 500 ng total RNA. Amplification in three nested multiplex PCR rounds with slightly modified ARM-PCR gave rise to TCR beta libraries. Both of the initial two PCR rounds ran for approximately 10 cycles and employed TRBV1-TRBV30 forward primers alongside a C-beta reverse primer. TCRdb redid the calling of the multiplex PCR reads with MiXCR, one entry per CDR3 protein. Among around 330,000 distinct CDR3 sequences listed, approximately 60% were seen once.

The chain couples TRBV13 to TRBJ2-7, with D uncertain. The receptor's source is a man between 35 and 55 years old with primary liver carcinoma and hepatitis B virus infection. The sequenced sample was peripheral blood. The CDR3 nucleotides read TGTGCCATCGTCCGGGCTCTTTTGCCGTACGAACAGTACTTC. Translation: CAIVRALLPYEQYF.